The text below deals with one T cell receptor beta chain. The source of the sample is a study of cytomegalovirus exposure and HLA in healthy donors. The PCR had 60 Vbeta and 13 Jbeta primers. Sequenced by immunoSEQ multiplex PCR; TCRdb stores in-frame clones only, minus some. Of about 120,000 clones listed, roughly 80% are singletons. Germline CDR1 and CDR2: MDHEN and SYDVKM. V shed 8 bases and J shed 5 bases, with 18 bases lying between them. The CDR3 spans 14 residues. This chain links TRBV28 with TRBJ1-1; D remains unclear. This receptor was obtained from a woman aged 25-40 years in good health and CMV-seropositive. Sequenced material: PBMCs. The CDR3 here is CASGPPARGTEAFF. The CDR3 DNA sequence: TGTGCCAGCGGACCACCTGCACGGGGAACTGAAGCTTTCTTT.